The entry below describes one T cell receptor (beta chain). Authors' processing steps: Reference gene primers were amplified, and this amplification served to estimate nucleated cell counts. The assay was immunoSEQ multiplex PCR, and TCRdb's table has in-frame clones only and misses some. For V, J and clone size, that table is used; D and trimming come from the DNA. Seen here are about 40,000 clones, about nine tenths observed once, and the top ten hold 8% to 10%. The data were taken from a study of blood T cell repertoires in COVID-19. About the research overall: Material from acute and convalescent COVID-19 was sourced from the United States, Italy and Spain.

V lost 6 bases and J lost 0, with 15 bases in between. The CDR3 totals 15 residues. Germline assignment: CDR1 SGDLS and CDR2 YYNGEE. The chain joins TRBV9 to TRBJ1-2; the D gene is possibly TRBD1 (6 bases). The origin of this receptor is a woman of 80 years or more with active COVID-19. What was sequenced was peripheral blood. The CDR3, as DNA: TGTGCCAGCACCTTACGGGACACATCTAACTATGGCTACACCTTC. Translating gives CASTLRDTSNYGYTF.